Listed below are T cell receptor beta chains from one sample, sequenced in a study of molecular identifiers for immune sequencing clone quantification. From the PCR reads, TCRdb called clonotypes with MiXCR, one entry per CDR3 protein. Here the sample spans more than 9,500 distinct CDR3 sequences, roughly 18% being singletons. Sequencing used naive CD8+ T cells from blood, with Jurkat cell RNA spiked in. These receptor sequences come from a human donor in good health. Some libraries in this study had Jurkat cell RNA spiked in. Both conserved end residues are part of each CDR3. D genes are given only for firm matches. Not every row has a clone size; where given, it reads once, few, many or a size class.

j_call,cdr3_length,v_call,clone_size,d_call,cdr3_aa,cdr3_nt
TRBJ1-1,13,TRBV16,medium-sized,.,CASSQSGATEAFF,TGTGCCAGCAGCCAGAGCGGGGCCACTGAAGCTTTCTTT
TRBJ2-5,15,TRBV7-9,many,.,CATTTLTGYVETQYF,TGTGCCACCACCACGCTCACAGGGTATGTGGAGACCCAGTACTTC
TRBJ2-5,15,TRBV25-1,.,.,CASSGGGAWGETQYF,TGTGCCAGCAGTGGAGGGGGGGCCTGGGGAGAGACCCAGTACTTC
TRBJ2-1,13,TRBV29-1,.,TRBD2,CSVGLADYNELFF,TGCAGCGTTGGGCTAGCGGATTACAATGAGCTGTTCTTC
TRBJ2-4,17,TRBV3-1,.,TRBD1,CASSHGTGEIAKNIQYF,TGTGCCAGCAGCCACGGGACAGGGGAAATAGCCAAAAACATTCAGTACTTC
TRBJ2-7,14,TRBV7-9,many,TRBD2,CASSLKLAGDEQYF,TGTGCCAGCAGCTTAAAACTAGCGGGAGACGAGCAGTACTTC
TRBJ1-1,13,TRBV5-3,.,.,CASSWVGATEAFF,TGTGCCAGCAGCTGGGTGGGGGCCACTGAAGCTTTCTTT
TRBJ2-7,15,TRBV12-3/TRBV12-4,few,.,CASSKHFPGPFEQYF,TGTGCCAGCAGCAAACACTTCCCGGGCCCCTTCGAGCAGTACTTC
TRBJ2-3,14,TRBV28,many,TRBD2,CASTLTSGRDTQYF,TGTGCCAGCACTTTGACTAGCGGGCGTGATACGCAGTATTTT
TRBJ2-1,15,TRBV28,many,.,CASSLSAAWVDEQFF,TGTGCCAGCAGTTTATCGGCGGCTTGGGTCGATGAGCAGTTCTTC
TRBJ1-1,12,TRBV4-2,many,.,CASSQKPIEAFF,TGTGCCAGCAGCCAAAAGCCTATTGAAGCTTTCTTT
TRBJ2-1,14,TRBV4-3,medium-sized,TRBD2,CASSLHSGSYEQFF,TGCGCCAGCAGCCTGCATAGCGGGAGCTATGAGCAGTTCTTC
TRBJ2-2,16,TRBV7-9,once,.,CASCPRPGRNTGELFF,TGTGCCAGCTGCCCCCGCCCTGGCAGAAACACCGGGGAGCTGTTTTTT
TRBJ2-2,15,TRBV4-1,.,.,CASSLPSRGTGELFF,TGCGCCAGCAGCCTACCTAGCCGCGGCACCGGGGAGCTGTTTTTT
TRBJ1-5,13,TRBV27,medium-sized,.,CASSWGANQPQHF,TGTGCCAGCAGTTGGGGGGCGAACCAGCCCCAGCATTTT
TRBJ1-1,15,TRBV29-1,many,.,CSVLLSGWGNTEAFF,TGCAGCGTTCTTTTGTCTGGTTGGGGGAACACTGAAGCTTTCTTT
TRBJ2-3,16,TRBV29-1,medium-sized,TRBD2,CSVSPGLAGSTDTQYF,TGCAGCGTTTCTCCGGGACTAGCGGGAAGCACAGATACGCAGTATTTT
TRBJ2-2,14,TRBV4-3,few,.,CASSPSRNIGELFF,TGCGCCAGCAGCCCATCCAGGAACATCGGGGAGCTGTTTTTT
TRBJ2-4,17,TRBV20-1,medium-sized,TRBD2,CSASRTSGELAKNIQYF,TGCAGTGCTAGCAGGACTAGCGGGGAACTAGCCAAAAACATTCAGTACTTC
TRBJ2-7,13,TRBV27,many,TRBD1,CASSWTGTYEQYF,TGTGCCAGCAGTTGGACAGGGACCTACGAGCAGTACTTC
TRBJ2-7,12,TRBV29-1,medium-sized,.,CSARHSSYEQYF,TGCAGCGCCCGACACAGCTCCTACGAGCAGTACTTC
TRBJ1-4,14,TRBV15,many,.,CATSQDRLNEKLFF,TGTGCCACCAGCCAGGACCGCCTGAATGAAAAACTGTTTTTT
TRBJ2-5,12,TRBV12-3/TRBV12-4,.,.,CASSRGAETQYF,TGTGCCAGCAGTAGGGGAGCGGAGACCCAGTACTTC
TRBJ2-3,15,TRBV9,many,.,CASSVGAGSSDTQYF,TGTGCCAGCAGCGTAGGGGCCGGGAGCTCAGATACGCAGTATTTT
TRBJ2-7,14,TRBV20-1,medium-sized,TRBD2,CSARRLAGVGEQYF,TGCAGTGCTAGGAGGCTAGCGGGAGTTGGAGAGCAGTACTTC
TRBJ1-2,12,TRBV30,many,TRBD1,CASSGTAYGYTF,TGTGCCAGCAGCGGGACAGCTTATGGCTACACCTTC
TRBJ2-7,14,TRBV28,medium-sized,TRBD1,CASSFGTGYYEQYF,TGTGCCAGCAGTTTCGGGACAGGGTACTACGAGCAGTACTTC
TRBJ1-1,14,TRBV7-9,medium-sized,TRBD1,CASSLALGQGEAFF,TGTGCCAGCAGCTTAGCCCTGGGACAGGGTGAAGCTTTCTTT
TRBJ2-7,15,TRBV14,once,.,CASSHMQATSYEQYF,TGTGCCAGCAGCCATATGCAGGCCACCTCCTACGAGCAGTACTTC
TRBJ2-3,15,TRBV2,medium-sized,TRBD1,CARRTGTGDTDTQYF,TGTGCCAGGCGAACCGGGACAGGAGACACAGATACGCAGTATTTT
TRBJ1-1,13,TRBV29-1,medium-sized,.,CSVEDLRNTEAFF,TGCAGCGTTGAAGATCTCCGGAACACTGAAGCTTTCTTT
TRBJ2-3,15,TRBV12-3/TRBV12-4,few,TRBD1,CASSLAGGIADTQYF,TGTGCCAGCAGTTTAGCAGGGGGCATAGCAGATACGCAGTATTTT
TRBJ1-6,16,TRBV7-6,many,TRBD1,CASSLGGTGGQSPLHF,TGTGCCAGCAGCTTAGGGGGGACAGGGGGCCAATCACCCCTCCACTTT
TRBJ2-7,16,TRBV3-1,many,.,CASSQDRIPRAYEQYF,TGTGCCAGCAGCCAAGACCGGATCCCACGCGCCTACGAGCAGTACTTC